This T cell receptor (beta chain) appears in the sequencing data of a study of cytomegalovirus exposure and HLA in healthy donors. J gave up 0 bases and V 9 bases, and 4 bases lay outside the gene matches. This CDR3 region has 14 residues. The germline V gene has CDR1 LNHDA and CDR2 SQIVND (reference sequence). Assay: immunoSEQ multiplex PCR; the TCRdb copy retains only in-frame clones and omits some. The sample records about 160,000 clones, about nine tenths being singletons. The J gene is TRBJ2-1, the V gene TRBV19; 8 nucleotides match TRBD1. Sample: PBMCs. This TCR was recovered from a man younger than 35 in good health and CMV-seropositive. The DNA of the CDR3 is TGTGCCAGCGGACAGGGCGACTCCTACAATGAGCAGTTCTTC. Its translation is CASGQGDSYNEQFF.